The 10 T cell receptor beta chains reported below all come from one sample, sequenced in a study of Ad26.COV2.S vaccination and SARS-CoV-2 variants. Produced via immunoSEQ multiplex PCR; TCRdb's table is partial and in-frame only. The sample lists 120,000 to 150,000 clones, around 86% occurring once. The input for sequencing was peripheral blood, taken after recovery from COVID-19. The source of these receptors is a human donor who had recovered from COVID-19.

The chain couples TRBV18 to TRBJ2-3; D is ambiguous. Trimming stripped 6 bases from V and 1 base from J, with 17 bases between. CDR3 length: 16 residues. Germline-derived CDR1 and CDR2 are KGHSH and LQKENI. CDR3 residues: CASSPIDIPGTDTQYF. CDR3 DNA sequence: TGTGCCAGCTCCCCTATCGACATTCCTGGCACAGATACGCAGTATTTT. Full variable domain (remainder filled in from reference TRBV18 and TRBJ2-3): NAGVMQNPRHLVRRRGQEARLRCSPMKGHSHVYWYRQLPEEGLKFMVYLQKENIIDESGMPKERFSAEFPKEGPSILRIQQVVRGDSAAYFCASSPIDIPGTDTQYFGPGTRLTVL.

The CDR3 protein is CAWKFPGTGKEKLFF. CDR3 DNA sequence: TGTGCCTGGAAGTTCCCCGGGACAGGGAAGGAAAAACTGTTTTTT. This chain connects TRBV30 to TRBJ1-4, with 9 positions matching TRBD1. V lost 4 bases and J lost 8; bases outside the gene matches: 11. The germline V gene encodes CDR1 GTSNPN and CDR2 SVGIG (reference sequence). The CDR3 spans 15 residues.

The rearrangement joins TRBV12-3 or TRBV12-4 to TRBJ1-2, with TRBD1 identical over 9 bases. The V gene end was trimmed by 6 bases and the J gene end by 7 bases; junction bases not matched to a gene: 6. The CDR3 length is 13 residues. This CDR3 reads CASSRGQGLGYTF. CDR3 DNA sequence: TGTGCCAGCAGCCGGGGACAGGGCCTTGGCTACACCTTC.

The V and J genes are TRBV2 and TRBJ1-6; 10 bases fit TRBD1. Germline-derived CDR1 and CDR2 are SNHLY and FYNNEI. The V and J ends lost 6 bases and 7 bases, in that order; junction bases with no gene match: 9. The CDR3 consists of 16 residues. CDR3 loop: CASRSTGTGENSPLHF. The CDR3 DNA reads TGTGCCAGCAGGTCAACCGGGACAGGGGAGAATTCACCCCTCCACTTT.

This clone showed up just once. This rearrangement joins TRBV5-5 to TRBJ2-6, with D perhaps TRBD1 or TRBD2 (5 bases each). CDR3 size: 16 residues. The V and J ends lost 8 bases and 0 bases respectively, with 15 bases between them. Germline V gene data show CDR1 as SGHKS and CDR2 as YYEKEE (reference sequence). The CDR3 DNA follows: TGTGCCAGTTTCCGGGACGGACACTCTGGGGCCAACGTCCTGACTTTC. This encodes CASFRDGHSGANVLTF.

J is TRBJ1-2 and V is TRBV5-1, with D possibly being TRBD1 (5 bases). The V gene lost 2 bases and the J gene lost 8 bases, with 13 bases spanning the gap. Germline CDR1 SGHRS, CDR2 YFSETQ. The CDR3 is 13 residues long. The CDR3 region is CASSFAEGDGYTF. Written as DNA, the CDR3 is TGCGCCAGCAGCTTCGCGGAAGGGGACGGCTACACCTTC.

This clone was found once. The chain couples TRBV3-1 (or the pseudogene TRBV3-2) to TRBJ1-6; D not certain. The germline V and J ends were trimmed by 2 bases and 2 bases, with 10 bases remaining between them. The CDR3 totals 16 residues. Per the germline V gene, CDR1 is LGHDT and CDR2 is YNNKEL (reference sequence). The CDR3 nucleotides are TGTGCCAGCAGCCAACTGGGGAGCGCCTATAATTCACCCCTCCACTTT. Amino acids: CASSQLGSAYNSPLHF.

The CDR3 DNA reads TGTGCCAGCAGCCACCGCACAGATACGCAGTATTTT. Its translation: CASSHRTDTQYF. The J gene is TRBJ2-3, the V gene TRBV3-1 (or the pseudogene TRBV3-2); no clear D. Trimming shortened V by 3 bases and J by 1 base, and 2 bases separated the two germline ends. Germline-derived CDR1 and CDR2 are LGHDT and YNNKEL (reference sequence). The CDR3 spans 12 residues.

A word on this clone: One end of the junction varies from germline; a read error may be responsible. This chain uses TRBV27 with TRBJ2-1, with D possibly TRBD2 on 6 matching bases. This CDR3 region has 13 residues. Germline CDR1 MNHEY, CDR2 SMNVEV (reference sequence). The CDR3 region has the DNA TGTGCCAGCAACTCTAGGACTACCCTTGAGCCGTTCTTC. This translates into CASNSRTTLEPFF.

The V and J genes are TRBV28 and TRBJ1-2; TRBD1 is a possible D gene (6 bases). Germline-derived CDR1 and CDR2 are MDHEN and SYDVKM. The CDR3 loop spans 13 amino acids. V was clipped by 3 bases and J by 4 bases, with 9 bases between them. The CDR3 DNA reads TGTGCCAGCAGTTTTAACAGGGCCTATGGCTACACCTTC. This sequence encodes CASSFNRAYGYTF.